One and the same sample provided the 13 T cell receptor beta chains below, sequenced in a study of monozygotic twins with inflammatory bowel disease. TCRdb reprocessed the 5' RACE reads and stores each CDR3 protein as one record, lacking DNA. The sample totals roughly 330,000 distinct CDR3 sequences. The specimen was blood. The origin of the receptors is a human donor with ulcerative colitis or Crohn's disease, or a healthy co-twin of an affected twin (not recorded which).

The gene calls are TRBV5-1 and TRBJ2-1; absent DNA, TCRdb's TRBD2 call cannot be checked. Germline V gene lookup returns CDR1 SGHRS and CDR2 YFSETQ. CDR3 size: 18 residues. The CDR3 protein is CASSLGLAGASSYNEQFF.

This chain links TRBV14 with TRBJ1-3. Germline lookup yields CDR1 SGHDN and CDR2 FVKESK. The CDR3 is 14 amino acids. The CDR3 protein is CASFYNRPGNTIYF.

This chain connects TRBV6-6 to TRBJ2-1; the D gene TCRdb calls, TRBD2, cannot be checked with no DNA. Germline-derived CDR1 and CDR2 are MNHNY and SVGAGI (reference sequence). The length of the CDR3 is 12 residues. CDR3 region: CASSPRLEGQFF.

The genes are TRBV29-1 and TRBJ1-1; TCRdb selects TRBD1, and the lack of DNA leaves this call unchecked. Germline-derived CDR1 and CDR2 are SQVTM and ANQGSEA. This CDR3 contains 13 residues. CDR3: CSHLTGLNTEAFF.

V usage is TRBV28 and J usage is TRBJ2-7. The CDR3 contains 13 residues. Germline loops: CDR1 MDHEN, CDR2 SYDVKM. This CDR3 is CASRTGRSTKQYF.

This sequence joins TRBV28 and TRBJ2-5; the TCRdb call, TRBD2, lacks DNA for checking. Germline assignment: CDR1 MDHEN and CDR2 SYDVKM. The CDR3 contains 14 residues. The CDR3 reads CASSARGLQETQYF.

This chain uses TRBV6-1 with TRBJ1-5; TCRdb designates TRBD1, a call that cannot be tested without DNA. CDR1 and CDR2 (germline): MNHNS, SASEGT. The CDR3 extends over 21 amino acids. The CDR3 region is CASSVPGQGFERAHRNQPQHF.

The chain employs TRBV4-1 and TRBJ1-4. CDR1 and CDR2 (germline): MGHRA, YSYEKL. CDR3 length equals 17 residues. The CDR3 is CASSPSGGPATNEKLFF.

This chain uses TRBV5-1 with TRBJ2-6. There are 16 residues in the CDR3. Germline lookup yields CDR1 SGHRS and CDR2 YFSETQ. CDR3: CASSPGQTSGANVLTF.

This chain joins TRBV29-1 and TRBJ2-1. CDR3 size: 12 residues. CDR1 SQVTM and CDR2 ANQGSEA come from the germline V gene. The CDR3 here is CSVEGIRVQQFF.

The chain recombines TRBV28 with TRBJ2-7; TCRdb lists TRBD2, though no DNA is available to test this call. The CDR3 consists of 14 residues. The germline CDR1 and CDR2 sequences are MDHEN and SYDVKM. Here the CDR3 reads CASTVTGVSYEQYF.

The rearrangement uses TRBV4-3 and TRBJ1-1. Germline CDR1 reads LGHNA; CDR2 reads YSLEER. This CDR3 is built from 14 residues. The CDR3 is CASSPTNMNTEAFF.

CDR3 amino acids: CASSYSIGTSGYEQYF. The chain carries TRBV6-5 and TRBJ2-7; TCRdb's D gene call, TRBD2, goes unchecked for lack of DNA. The CDR3 is 16 residues long. CDR1 and CDR2 from the germline V gene are MNHEY and SVGAGI.